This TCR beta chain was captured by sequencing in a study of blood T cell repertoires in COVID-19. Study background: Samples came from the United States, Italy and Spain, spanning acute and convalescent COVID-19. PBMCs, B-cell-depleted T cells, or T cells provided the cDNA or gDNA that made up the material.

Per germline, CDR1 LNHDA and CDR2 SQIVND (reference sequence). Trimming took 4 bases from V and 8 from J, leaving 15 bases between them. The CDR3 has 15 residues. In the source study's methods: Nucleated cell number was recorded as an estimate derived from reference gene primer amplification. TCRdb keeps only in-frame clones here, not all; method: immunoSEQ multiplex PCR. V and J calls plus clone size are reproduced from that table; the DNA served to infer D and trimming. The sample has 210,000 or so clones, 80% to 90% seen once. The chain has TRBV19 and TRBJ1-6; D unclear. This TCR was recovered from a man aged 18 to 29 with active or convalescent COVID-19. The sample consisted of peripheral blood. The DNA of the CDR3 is TGTGCCAGTAGTACATCCCGAATCGGGGATTCACCCCTCCACTTT. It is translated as CASSTSRIGDSPLHF.